Listed below are T cell receptor beta chains from one sample, sequenced in a study of regulatory T cells in long-lasting Graves disease. TCRdb processed the multiplex PCR reads anew with MiXCR; each CDR3 protein has one entry. The sample has about 220,000 distinct CDR3 sequences; approximately 18% are singletons. This sample was also put to use in a study of T cells in Graves' hyperthyroidism and ophthalmopathy.

The material sequenced was peripheral blood mononuclear cells (PBMCs), taken at new diagnosis, from a patient treated with antithyroid drugs. These receptor sequences come from a woman aged 25 to 39 with Graves disease. CDR3s include the opening cysteine and the closing phenylalanine or tryptophan. The D gene is left open where the match is weak. For some rows the clone size is stated as once, few or many, or as a class when expanded; others skip it.

NA	TRBV19	NA	TRBJ2-6	TGTGCCAGCCTCCCCCTGCGACCGTCTAGGGCCAACGTCCTGACTTTC	CASLPLRPSRANVLTF
TRBD1	TRBV18	many	TRBJ2-5	TGTGCCAGCTCACAAAACAGGGGAGAGACCCAGTACTTC	CASSQNRGETQYF
TRBD1	TRBV9	many	TRBJ1-5	TGTGCCAGCAGCGTATCCGGACAGGGCGGTCAGCCCCAGCATTTT	CASSVSGQGGQPQHF
NA	TRBV18	NA	TRBJ2-2	TGTGCCAGCTCACCACCGGCAGCCCCCGCGAACACCGGGGAGCTGTTTTTT	CASSPPAAPANTGELFF
TRBD2	TRBV28	many	TRBJ2-1	TGTGCCAGCAGTTTGGGGCGGGGGGGCCATGAGCAGTTCTTC	CASSLGRGGHEQFF
NA	TRBV30	many	TRBJ2-3	TGTGCCTGGTCCGGGCCCGCCGATACGCAGTATTTT	CAWSGPADTQYF
TRBD2	TRBV12-3/TRBV12-4	NA	TRBJ2-3	TGTGCCAGCAGCCAGAGCGGGACCTCCGGTACGCAGTATTTT	CASSQSGTSGTQYF
TRBD1	TRBV27	many	TRBJ1-2	TGTGCCAGCAGACTTCGGGGCCGAACAGGGGTTAACTATGGCTACACCTTC	CASRLRGRTGVNYGYTF
NA	TRBV28	many	TRBJ1-6	TGTGCCAGCAGTGAGAACTTCGGTTCACCCCTCCACTTT	CASSENFGSPLHF
TRBD1	TRBV19	many	TRBJ2-7	TGTGCCAGTAGTATAGGGACAGGGGTCTTCTACGAGCAGTACTTC	CASSIGTGVFYEQYF
TRBD1	TRBV10-3	many	TRBJ1-2	TGTGCCATCAGAAGAAAGGGGACAGGGGGCGACAATGGCTACACCTTC	CAIRRKGTGGDNGYTF
TRBD1	TRBV5-5	many	TRBJ1-1	TGTGCCAGCAGCTTTGGGGTGGGACAGAGAAACACTGAAGCTTTCTTT	CASSFGVGQRNTEAFF
NA	TRBV10-2	NA	TRBJ2-2	TGCGCCAGCAGTGCGACAGGCACCGGGGAGCTGTTTTTT	CASSATGTGELFF
TRBD1	TRBV28	many	TRBJ1-1	TGTGCCAGCAGGGAGCCCTATGGACGGACAGGGGGGAGAACTGAAGCTTTCTTT	CASREPYGRTGGRTEAFF
TRBD1	TRBV20-1	NA	TRBJ2-5	TGCAGTGCTAGAAAGCTGGTCGTTGGGGACAGGGGGGCTGAAGGTCCCCAAGAGACCCAGTACTTC	CSARKLVVGDRGAEGPQETQYF
NA	TRBV20-1	many	TRBJ1-2	TGCAGTGCCCCCGAGACAGTTAACTATGGCTACACCTTC	CSAPETVNYGYTF
TRBD1	TRBV27	many	TRBJ1-5	TGTGCCAGCAGTTTATGGACAGGGGCGCATAGCAATCAGCCCCAGCATTTT	CASSLWTGAHSNQPQHF
TRBD2	TRBV4-1	NA	TRBJ2-7	TGCGCCAGCAGCCAAGATCTTGGCCTAGCGGGAGGTACCTACGAGCAGTACTTC	CASSQDLGLAGGTYEQYF
TRBD1	TRBV7-9	many	TRBJ1-1	TGTGCCAGCAGCGCCACAGGGGGCGATTCGGACACTGAAGCTTTCTTT	CASSATGGDSDTEAFF
NA	TRBV24-1	many	TRBJ1-2	TGTGCCACCAGTGACACTACACGGCTGTATGGCTACACCTTC	CATSDTTRLYGYTF
NA	TRBV5-1	many	TRBJ2-3	TGCGCCAGCAGCCCCCAAGGGGCGGGTGGCGCAGATACGCAGTATTTT	CASSPQGAGGADTQYF
TRBD1	TRBV6-1	many	TRBJ2-7	TGTGCCAGCAGATCCCGGGACAGGGATTACGAGCAGTACTTC	CASRSRDRDYEQYF
NA	TRBV18	many	TRBJ1-3	TGTGCCAGCTCACCCGAGTCTGGAAACACCATATATTTT	CASSPESGNTIYF
TRBD1	TRBV27	few	TRBJ2-2	TGTGCCAGCAGTTTCCAGGACAGGGGCTCCGAGGAGCTGTTTTTT	CASSFQDRGSEELFF